This TCR beta chain was recorded in a study of radiotherapy plus CTLA-4 blockade in lung cancer. CDR1 is LNHNV, CDR2 YYDKDF, per germline (reference sequence). This CDR3 spans 15 amino acids. After removal of 5 bases from V and 0 bases from J, the junction contained 3 bases not matched to a gene. The assay was immunoSEQ multiplex PCR, and TCRdb's table has in-frame clones only and misses some. The repertoire includes about 98,000 clones, about 86% of them detected once, and 4.9% sits in the top ten. The specimen was peripheral blood, collected from a patient treated with radiotherapy plus ipilimumab. The chain joins TRBV15 to TRBJ2-1; the match to TRBD2 covers 8 bases. This clonotype was obtained from a human donor with non-small cell lung cancer that progressed on radiotherapy plus ipilimumab. CDR3 in amino acids: CATSPTSGSYNEQFF. In nucleotides, the CDR3 is TGTGCCACCAGCCCAACTAGCGGCTCCTACAATGAGCAGTTCTTC.